These T cell receptor beta chains were read from a single sample in a study of identical twins. TCRdb reprocessed the 5' RACE reads with MiXCR, giving one entry per CDR3 protein. The profile shows around 450,000 distinct CDR3 sequences, 13% to 15% of them singletons. This sample was also put to use in a study of yellow fever vaccine responses in identical twins.

Sequencing was done on a sample of CD4+ T cells sorted from blood. Receptor source: a woman between 18 and 30 years old in good health. Each CDR3 is given with its conserved first and last residue. Fields, in order: D gene, clone size, CDR3 length, J gene, V gene, CDR3 protein, CDR3 DNA. A D gene is named only where the DNA matches it firmly. Some rows have no size entry. The others give once, few or many, or a class for an expanded clone.

. | few | 15 | TRBJ2-7 | TRBV6-5 | CASSYRRADTYEQYF | TGTGCCAGCAGTTACCGTCGGGCCGACACCTACGAGCAGTACTTC
. | few | 15 | TRBJ1-5 | TRBV28 | CASSPGTKSNQPQHF | TGTGCCAGCAGTCCCGGGACAAAAAGCAATCAGCCCCAGCATTTT
. | . | 14 | TRBJ2-5 | TRBV6-5 | CASSYRQGKETQYF | TGTGCCAGCAGTTACCGGCAGGGGAAAGAGACCCAGTACTTC
. | once | 16 | TRBJ2-6 | TRBV7-3 | CASSSGLNSGANVLTF | TGTGCCAGCAGCTCCGGACTGAACTCTGGGGCCAACGTCCTGACTTTC
TRBD1 | . | 17 | TRBJ1-2 | TRBV27 | CASSLFGQGSSDYGYTF | TGTGCCAGCAGTTTATTTGGACAGGGTTCATCGGACTATGGCTACACCTTC
TRBD2 | . | 14 | TRBJ2-3 | TRBV2 | CASTAGGLTDTQYF | TGTGCCAGCACAGCGGGGGGCCTTACAGATACGCAGTATTTT
. | few | 13 | TRBJ2-7 | TRBV24-1 | CATSDSSVYEQYF | TGTGCCACCAGTGACTCGTCTGTGTACGAGCAGTACTTC
. | many | 12 | TRBJ2-3 | TRBV6-1 | CASSETLYTQYF | TGTGCCAGCAGTGAAACGCTGTATACGCAGTATTTT
. | many | 15 | TRBJ2-3 | TRBV29-1 | CSVDTVSGHTDTQYF | TGCAGCGTCGATACCGTTAGCGGCCACACAGATACGCAGTATTTT
. | few | 16 | TRBJ2-2 | TRBV29-1 | CSVADSVGTYTGELFF | TGCAGCGTTGCTGACTCAGTTGGGACATACACCGGGGAGCTGTTTTTT
TRBD1 | . | 20 | TRBJ2-6 | TRBV3-1 | CASSQVPAGTGYSGANVLTF | TGTGCCAGCAGCCAAGTACCCGCCGGGACAGGCTACTCTGGGGCCAACGTCCTGACTTTC
TRBD2 | . | 16 | TRBJ2-3 | TRBV12-3/TRBV12-4 | CASNKGLAGGTDTQYF | TGTGCCAGCAATAAGGGACTAGCGGGAGGCACAGATACGCAGTATTTT
. | . | 11 | TRBJ2-7 | TRBV30 | CAWSKGFEQYF | TGTGCCTGGAGTAAAGGGTTCGAGCAGTACTTC
TRBD1 | many | 14 | TRBJ1-1 | TRBV6-5 | CASSSGQVNTEAFF | TGTGCCAGCAGTTCCGGACAGGTGAACACTGAAGCTTTCTTT
TRBD2 | few | 16 | TRBJ2-3 | TRBV7-9 | CASSYPSSGSTDTQYF | TGTGCCAGCAGCTATCCCTCTAGCGGTAGCACAGATACGCAGTATTTT
. | few | 17 | TRBJ2-4 | TRBV5-6 | CASSSMGRNLAKNIQYF | TGTGCCAGCAGCTCGATGGGGAGGAACCTAGCCAAAAACATTCAGTACTTC
. | many | 14 | TRBJ2-1 | TRBV7-9 | CASSSHPSNNEQFF | TGTGCCAGCAGCTCCCACCCTAGTAACAATGAGCAGTTCTTC
. | once | 14 | TRBJ2-4 | TRBV5-1 | CASAPGVSKNIQYF | TGCGCCAGCGCTCCTGGGGTGTCCAAAAACATTCAGTACTTC
TRBD1 | . | 13 | TRBJ1-2 | TRBV12-3/TRBV12-4 | CASSLPTGRGYTF | TGTGCCAGCAGTTTACCGACAGGGCGCGGCTACACCTTC
. | . | 15 | TRBJ1-6 | TRBV2 | CASSDEQGPNSPLHF | TGTGCCAGCAGTGACGAGCAGGGCCCCAATTCACCCCTCCACTTT